The rows below give T cell receptor beta chains drawn from one sample of a study of T cells in Graves' hyperthyroidism and ophthalmopathy. TCRdb used MiXCR to reprocess the multiplex PCR reads, holding one entry per CDR3 protein. The sample gives about 300,000 distinct CDR3 sequences, 16% of which show up once; around 33% is in the top ten. The sequenced sample was blood. These receptors originate from a man younger than 40 with Graves' hyperthyroidism. Both conserved end residues are part of each CDR3. The order of the fields is CDR3 DNA, CDR3 protein, J gene, V gene, D gene, clone size. D genes are given only for firm matches. Expanded clones get a size class; other rows say once, few or many, or leave the size out.

TGTGCCAGTAGTATTAGGAGCGGACAGGGGGCTGTAAAGCCCCAGCATTTT | CASSIRSGQGAVKPQHF | TRBJ1-5 | TRBV19 | TRBD1 | once
TGTGCCAGCAGCCTCAATGATCGTGAGCAGTTCTTC | CASSLNDREQFF | TRBJ2-1 | TRBV12-3/TRBV12-4 | - | many
TGTGCCATCAGGACGAGGTACGATTACAATGAGCAGTTCTTC | CAIRTRYDYNEQFF | TRBJ2-1 | TRBV10-3 | - | few
TGCGCCAGCAGCCAGAGTGGGAAAGGGAGGTCCTACGAGCAGTACTTC | CASSQSGKGRSYEQYF | TRBJ2-7 | TRBV4-1 | - | -
TGTGCCAATACGGACGGGGCAGGCCTCCTGCAGCCCCAGCATTTT | CANTDGAGLLQPQHF | TRBJ1-5 | TRBV19 | - | -
TGTGCCATAAGGAGCGGGGGGACAGATACGCAGTATTTT | CAIRSGGTDTQYF | TRBJ2-3 | TRBV7-9 | TRBD2 | many
TGTGCCAGCAGCCTCGGACAGCTCTCTGGAAACACCATATATTTT | CASSLGQLSGNTIYF | TRBJ1-3 | TRBV7-9 | - | -
TGTGCCAGCAGCTTAATTGATACGCAGTATTTT | CASSLIDTQYF | TRBJ2-3 | TRBV11-2 | - | many
TGTGCCAGCTCTCTAAACAGGGTGAGCTCCTACAATGAGCAGTTCTTC | CASSLNRVSSYNEQFF | TRBJ2-1 | TRBV27 | - | -
TGTGCCTGGTTCCACCTGCCGTCCTACAATGAGCAGTTCTTC | CAWFHLPSYNEQFF | TRBJ2-1 | TRBV30 | - | many
TGCAGTGCTATGATTAGCGGGGGCACAGATACGCAGTATTTT | CSAMISGGTDTQYF | TRBJ2-3 | TRBV20-1 | TRBD2 | many
TGTGCCAGCAGTTTAAGGGGACAGGGAAGCGGGGGGTGGGCTTGGCGGGGTGCTGAGCAGTTCTTC | CASSLRGQGSGGWAWRGAEQFF | TRBJ2-1 | TRBV12-3/TRBV12-4 | - | many
TGTGCCAGCGGGCCGAGGGCTCGAGCTTTCTTT | CASGPRARAFF | TRBJ1-1 | TRBV28 | - | many
TGTGCCAGCAGTGAGAGAGTGAGCCAGCATTTT | CASSERVSQHF | TRBJ1-5 | TRBV2 | - | many
TGTGCCAGCAGCCCCCGGACAGGGCCAGCCAAAAACATTCAGTACTTC | CASSPRTGPAKNIQYF | TRBJ2-4 | TRBV5-8 | TRBD1 | many
TGTGCCAGCAGCTTGCGGTCGGGAAGCTCCTACGAGCAGTACTTC | CASSLRSGSSYEQYF | TRBJ2-7 | TRBV5-4 | - | few
TGTGCCAGCAGTTTAGGTCTCTCTGGGGCCAACGTCCTGACTTTC | CASSLGLSGANVLTF | TRBJ2-6 | TRBV28 | - | many
TGTGCCAGCAGTTTCGACGGGACAAACTCTGGAAACACCATATATTTT | CASSFDGTNSGNTIYF | TRBJ1-3 | TRBV12-3/TRBV12-4 | - | many
TGCGCCAGCAGCGTGGGGCGAGGCTACGAGCAGTACTTC | CASSVGRGYEQYF | TRBJ2-7 | TRBV5-1 | - | many
TGTGCCAGCAGCTTAACGGTACTAGCGAGGGGGGATACGCAGTATTTT | CASSLTVLARGDTQYF | TRBJ2-3 | TRBV7-3 | - | few
TGTGCCAGCAGCTACTTGACGGTGAACACTGAAGCTTTCTTT | CASSYLTVNTEAFF | TRBJ1-1 | TRBV7-8 | - | many
TGTGCCAGCAGGTCACTAGAGAATGAGCAGTTCTTC | CASRSLENEQFF | TRBJ2-1 | TRBV6-2/TRBV6-3 | - | -
TGTGCCAGCAGTGACCAGGGAGGCTCCGAGCAGTACTTC | CASSDQGGSEQYF | TRBJ2-7 | TRBV2 | - | many
TGCAGTGCTAGGGGGACAGGGGAACGCAATCAGCCCCAGCATTTT | CSARGTGERNQPQHF | TRBJ1-5 | TRBV20-1 | TRBD1 | few
TGTGCCAGCAGCTGGGCAGGCGGGCGAGAGACCCAGTACTTC | CASSWAGGRETQYF | TRBJ2-5 | TRBV9 | - | -
TGTGCCAGCAGTTCCTCGTATTTAGACAATGAGCAGTTCTTC | CASSSSYLDNEQFF | TRBJ2-1 | TRBV2 | - | -
TGCGCCAGCAGCCCCGTATTTAACTATGGCTACACCTTC | CASSPVFNYGYTF | TRBJ1-2 | TRBV4-1 | - | few
TGCAGTGCTAAGCCCCCGGAGAACACTGAAGCTTTCTTT | CSAKPPENTEAFF | TRBJ1-1 | TRBV20-1 | - | many
TGTGCCAGCACCTCAAACCTCGGGACACTCCTATATAGCAATCAGCCCCAGCATTTT | CASTSNLGTLLYSNQPQHF | TRBJ1-5 | TRBV12-3/TRBV12-4 | - | -
TGTGCCAGCAGTTTTGACAGGACCCGCAATCAGCCCCAGCATTTT | CASSFDRTRNQPQHF | TRBJ1-5 | TRBV28 | - | many
TGTGCCATCAAGCCCCAGCATTTT | CAIKPQHF | TRBJ1-5 | TRBV10-3 | - | -
TGTGCCAGCAGCCCTTGGAGGGGGCAGGAGACCCAGTACTTC | CASSPWRGQETQYF | TRBJ2-5 | TRBV11-1 | - | -
TGTGCCAGCAGCTTATGGGTCGGTTCCGAGGCAGAGACCCAGTACTTC | CASSLWVGSEAETQYF | TRBJ2-5 | TRBV7-2 | - | many
TGTGCCAGCAGCTTCTCCGGAGGGGAGCAGTTCTTC | CASSFSGGEQFF | TRBJ2-1 | TRBV5-6 | - | many
TGTGCCTGGGCAAAGTTAGATGAAGCTTTCTTT | CAWAKLDEAFF | TRBJ1-1 | TRBV30 | - | many
TGTGCCAGCTCACCTCTCGCAGGGGATAACACCGGGGAGCGGTTTTTT | CASSPLAGDNTGERFF | TRBJ2-2 | TRBV18 | - | once
TGTGCCAGCAGCCATAACAGGGACTCCTACGAGCAGTACTTC | CASSHNRDSYEQYF | TRBJ2-7 | TRBV12-3/TRBV12-4 | - | many
TGCGCCAGCAGCCCCCGGCCGGGGATCGGGACAGATACGCAGTATTTT | CASSPRPGIGTDTQYF | TRBJ2-3 | TRBV5-1 | - | -
TGTGCCATCGGGACAGATAACACTGAAGCTTTCTTT | CAIGTDNTEAFF | TRBJ1-1 | TRBV10-3 | TRBD1 | few
TGTGCCAGCAGTTTATGGGAGCGGTCCGGGGTCAAAAACATTCAGTACTTC | CASSLWERSGVKNIQYF | TRBJ2-4 | TRBV28 | - | many